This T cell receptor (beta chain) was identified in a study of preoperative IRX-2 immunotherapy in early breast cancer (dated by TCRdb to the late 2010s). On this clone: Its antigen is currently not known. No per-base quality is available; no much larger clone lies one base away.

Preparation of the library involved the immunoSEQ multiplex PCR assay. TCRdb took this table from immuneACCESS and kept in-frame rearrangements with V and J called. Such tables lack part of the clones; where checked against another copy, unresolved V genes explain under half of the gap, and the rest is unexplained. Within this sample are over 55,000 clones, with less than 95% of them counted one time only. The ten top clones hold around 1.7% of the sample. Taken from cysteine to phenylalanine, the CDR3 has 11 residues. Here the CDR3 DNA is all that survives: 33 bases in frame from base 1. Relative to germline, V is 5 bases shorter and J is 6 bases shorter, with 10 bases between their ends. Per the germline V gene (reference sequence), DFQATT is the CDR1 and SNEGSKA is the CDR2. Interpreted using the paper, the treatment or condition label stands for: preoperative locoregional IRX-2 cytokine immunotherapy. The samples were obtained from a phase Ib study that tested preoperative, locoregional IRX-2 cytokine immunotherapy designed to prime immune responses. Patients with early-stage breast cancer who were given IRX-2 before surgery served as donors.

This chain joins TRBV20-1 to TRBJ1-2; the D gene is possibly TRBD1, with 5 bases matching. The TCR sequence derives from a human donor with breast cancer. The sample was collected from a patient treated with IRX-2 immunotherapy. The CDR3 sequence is CSARDGHGYTF. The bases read TGCAGTGCTCGGGACGGACATGGCTACACCTTC.